The 12 T cell receptor beta chains given below trace back to one sample, sequenced in a study of cytomegalovirus exposure and HLA in healthy donors. The PCR ran on 60 Vbeta and 13 Jbeta primers. The data were produced by immunoSEQ multiplex PCR, yet TCRdb's version contains in-frame clones alone and is incomplete. Altogether under 200,000 clones are present, over 65% being singletons, with the ten largest covering about 1.7%. The sequenced sample consisted of PBMCs. These receptors were obtained from a woman aged 25-40 years in good health and CMV-seronegative.

This clone was seen only once. This rearrangement joins TRBV18 to TRBJ1-2; no clear D gene. The germline V gene encodes CDR1 KGHSH and CDR2 LQKENI. V was trimmed by 4 bases and J by 9 bases, leaving 15 bases between them. The CDR3 has 13 amino acids. The CDR3, as DNA: TGTGCCAGCTCACAGCCGCTGCTGTTGAGCTACACCTTC. Translation gives CASSQPLLLSYTF. Supplemented by reference TRBV18 and TRBJ1-2, the full variable domain reads NAGVMQNPRHLVRRRGQEARLRCSPMKGHSHVYWYRQLPEEGLKFMVYLQKENIIDESGMPKERFSAEFPKEGPSILRIQQVVRGDSAAYFCASSQPLLLSYTFGSGTRLTVV.

The chain couples TRBV9 to TRBJ2-7; 15 bases line up with TRBD2. Germline V CDR1 and CDR2: SGDLS, YYNGEE. The CDR3 is 16 residues long. The junction had 5 bases not matched to a gene; V was cut back by 0 bases and J by 7 bases. The CDR3 here is CASSVGGLAGGTEQYF. CDR3 in DNA: TGTGCCAGCAGCGTAGGTGGACTAGCGGGGGGGACGGAGCAGTACTTC.

This clone was picked up one time. The chain carries TRBV5-4 and TRBJ1-2; 11 bases map to TRBD1. V lost 5 bases, J lost 5 bases, and 11 bases stayed unmatched. Germline CDR1 is SGHNT and CDR2 is YYREEE (reference sequence). CDR3 length: 16 residues. The CDR3 spells CASSLTSGTGGYGYTF. In DNA form, the CDR3 reads TGTGCCAGCAGTTTAACTTCGGGGACAGGGGGATATGGCTACACCTTC.

This chain joins TRBV6-6 and TRBJ1-6; tentative D call: TRBD1 (6 bases). The CDR3 runs to 16 residues. CDR1 MNHNY and CDR2 SVGAGI come from the germline V gene (reference sequence). V shed 2 bases and J shed 7 bases, with 15 bases lying between them. CDR3 residues: CASSYAGQRGNSPLHF. The CDR3 nucleotides are TGTGCCAGCAGTTACGCAGGACAGAGAGGGAATTCACCCCTCCACTTT.

The gene calls are TRBV29-1 and TRBJ1-2; D perhaps matches TRBD1 (5 bases). The V end lost 7 bases, the J end lost 8 bases, and 20 bases lay between the germline ends. There are 13 residues in the CDR3. In germline, CDR1 is SQVTM, CDR2 ANQGSEA. The CDR3 loop is CSATGEGARGYTF. DNA for the CDR3: TGCAGCGCCACTGGGGAAGGGGCGCGAGGCTACACCTTC.

The chain has TRBV9 and TRBJ2-1; TRBD1 matches at 7 bases. The CDR3 spans 16 residues. V was clipped by 3 bases and J by 5 bases; unmatched bases: 11. CDR1 is SGDLS and CDR2 is YYNGEE in the germline V gene. The CDR3 loop reads CASSASLIGTDNEQFF. The CDR3 nucleotides are TGTGCCAGCAGCGCTTCATTGATCGGGACAGACAATGAGCAGTTCTTC.

This chain uses TRBV5-1 with TRBJ1-1; no reliable D call. Germline V gene sequence: CDR1 SGHRS, CDR2 YFSETQ. The CDR3 covers 13 residues. V was pared by 4 bases and J by 0 bases, with 7 bases between. The CDR3 protein is CASSPRLNTEAFF. The CDR3 nucleotides are TGCGCCAGCAGCCCCCGTTTGAACACTGAAGCTTTCTTT.

This clone was observed a few times. This chain links TRBV6-5 with TRBJ1-5; 7 nucleotides line up with TRBD1. V lost 4 bases, J lost 4 bases, and 7 bases stayed unmatched. In germline, CDR1 is MNHEY, CDR2 SVGAGI. This CDR3 region has 15 residues. CDR3 coding DNA: TGTGCCAGCAGTTCCTTGACAGGGTGGAATCAGCCCCAGCATTTT. Translated, it gives CASSSLTGWNQPQHF.

The table lists this clone with a count of one. The CDR3 DNA reads TGTGCCAGCAGCTTAGCCTCCAGGGATGGCTACACCTTC. The encoded protein is CASSLASRDGYTF. J is TRBJ1-2 and V is TRBV7-2, with D tentatively TRBD1 (5 bases). V lost 0 bases and J lost 6, with 8 bases in between. The CDR3 loop spans 13 amino acids. From germline, CDR1 is SGHTA and CDR2 FQGNSA. The complete variable domain, with remaining parts taken from reference TRBV7-2 and TRBJ1-2, reads GAGVSQSPSNKVTEKGKDVELRCDPISGHTALYWYRQSLGQGLEFLIYFQGNSAPDKSGLPSDRFSAERTGGSVSTLTIQRTQQEDSAVYLCASSLASRDGYTFGSGTRLTVV.

The rearrangement uses TRBV19 and TRBJ2-5, with a tentative D call TRBD2 (6 bases). CDR1 LNHDA and CDR2 SQIVND come from the germline V gene (reference sequence). The CDR3 loop spans 14 amino acids. V lost 4 bases to trimming and J lost 9 bases, with 18 bases between them. CDR3 coding DNA: TGTGCCAGTAGTAGGACCGTGACTAGTCCCCCCCAGTACTTC. The encoded protein is CASSRTVTSPPQYF.

This clone turned up a few times. This chain joins TRBV11-2 and TRBJ1-1; D call uncertain. V was cut by 2 bases and J by 3 bases, with 7 bases left in between. CDR3 length equals 13 residues. The V gene's germline CDR1 is SGHAT and CDR2 FQNNGV. The CDR3 protein is CASSLNGDTEAFF. The CDR3 DNA reads as TGTGCCAGCAGCTTAAACGGTGACACTGAAGCTTTCTTT.

The CDR3 protein is CASSPGLSGNSNQPQHF. CDR3 DNA: TGTGCCAGCTCACCAGGGCTCAGCGGCAATAGCAATCAGCCCCAGCATTTT. The rearrangement uses TRBV18 and TRBJ1-5, with D unresolved. Trimming cost V 2 bases and J 0 bases, with 14 bases left between them. Germline V CDR1 and CDR2: KGHSH, LQKENI. The CDR3 contains 17 residues.